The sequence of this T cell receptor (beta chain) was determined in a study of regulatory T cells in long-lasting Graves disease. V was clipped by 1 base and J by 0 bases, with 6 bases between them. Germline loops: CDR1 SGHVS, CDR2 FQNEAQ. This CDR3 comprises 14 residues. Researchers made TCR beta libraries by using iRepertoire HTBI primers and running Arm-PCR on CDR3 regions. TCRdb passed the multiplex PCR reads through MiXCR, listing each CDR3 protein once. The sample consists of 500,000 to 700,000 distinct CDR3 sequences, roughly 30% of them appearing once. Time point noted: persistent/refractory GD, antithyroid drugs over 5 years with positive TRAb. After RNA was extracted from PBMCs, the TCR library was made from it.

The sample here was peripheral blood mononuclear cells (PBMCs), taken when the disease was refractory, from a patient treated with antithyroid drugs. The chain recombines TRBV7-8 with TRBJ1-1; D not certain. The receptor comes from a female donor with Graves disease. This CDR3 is CASSLEAMNTEAFF. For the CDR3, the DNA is TGTGCCAGCAGCTTAGAGGCGATGAACACTGAAGCTTTCTTT.